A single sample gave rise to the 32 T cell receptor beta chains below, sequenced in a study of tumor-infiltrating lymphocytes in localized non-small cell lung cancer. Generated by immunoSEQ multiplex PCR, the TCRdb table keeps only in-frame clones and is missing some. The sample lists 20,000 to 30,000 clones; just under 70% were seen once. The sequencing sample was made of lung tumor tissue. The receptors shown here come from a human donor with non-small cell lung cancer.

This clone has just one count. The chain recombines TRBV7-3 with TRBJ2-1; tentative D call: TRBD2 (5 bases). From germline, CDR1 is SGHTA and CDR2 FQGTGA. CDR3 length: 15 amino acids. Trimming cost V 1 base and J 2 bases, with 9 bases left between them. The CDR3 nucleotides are TGTGCCAGCAGCTTAAGGGGAGTTCCCTACAATGAGCAGTTCTTC. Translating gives CASSLRGVPYNEQFF.

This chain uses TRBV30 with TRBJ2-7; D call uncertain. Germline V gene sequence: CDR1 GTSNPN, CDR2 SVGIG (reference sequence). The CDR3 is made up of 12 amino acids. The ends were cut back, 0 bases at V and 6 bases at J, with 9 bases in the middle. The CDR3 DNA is TGTGCCTGGAGTGTGTCTGGTCGCGAGCAGTACTTC. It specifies CAWSVSGREQYF.

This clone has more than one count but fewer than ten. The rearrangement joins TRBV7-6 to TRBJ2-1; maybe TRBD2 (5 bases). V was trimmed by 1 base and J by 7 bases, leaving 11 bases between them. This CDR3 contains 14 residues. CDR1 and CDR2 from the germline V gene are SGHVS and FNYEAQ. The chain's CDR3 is CASSLGGVQNEQFF. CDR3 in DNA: TGTGCCAGCAGCTTAGGGGGAGTGCAAAATGAGCAGTTCTTC.

The CDR3 bases are TGTGCCTGGAGTGTGGGTCAGCGGGAGGGCTACGAGCAGTACTTC. Its translation is CAWSVGQREGYEQYF. This chain joins TRBV30 and TRBJ2-7, with 10 bases identical to TRBD2. The CDR3 has 15 residues. The V gene end was trimmed by 0 bases and the J gene end by 3 bases; junction bases not matched to a gene: 5. Germline assignment: CDR1 GTSNPN and CDR2 SVGIG (reference sequence).

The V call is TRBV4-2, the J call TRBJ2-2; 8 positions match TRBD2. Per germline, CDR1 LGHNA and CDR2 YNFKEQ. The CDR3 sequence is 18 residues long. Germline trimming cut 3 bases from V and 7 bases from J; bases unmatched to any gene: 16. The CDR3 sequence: CASSHLPGASGYFGELFF. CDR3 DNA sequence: TGTGCCAGCAGCCATCTCCCCGGGGCTAGCGGGTACTTCGGGGAGCTGTTTTTT.

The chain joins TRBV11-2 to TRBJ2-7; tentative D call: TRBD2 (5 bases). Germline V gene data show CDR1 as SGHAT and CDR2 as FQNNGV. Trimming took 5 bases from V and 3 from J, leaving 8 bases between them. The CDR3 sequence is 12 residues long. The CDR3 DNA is TGTGCCAGCAGCCCCGGGATCTACGAGCAGTACTTC. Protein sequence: CASSPGIYEQYF.

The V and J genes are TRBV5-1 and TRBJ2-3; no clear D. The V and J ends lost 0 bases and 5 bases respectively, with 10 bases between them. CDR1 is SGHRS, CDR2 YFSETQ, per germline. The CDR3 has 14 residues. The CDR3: CASSLVSVLDTQYF. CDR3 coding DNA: TGCGCCAGCAGCTTGGTTTCAGTTTTAGATACGCAGTATTTT.

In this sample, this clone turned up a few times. The CDR3 DNA follows: TGTGCCAGCAGCGGCTGGGAAGCGGAAGTATTTTACGAGCAGTACTTC. Amino acid sequence: CASSGWEAEVFYEQYF. The chain is built from TRBV5-4 and TRBJ2-7; a weak D match, TRBD2 (5 bases). Per germline, CDR1 SGHNT and CDR2 YYREEE (reference sequence). Trimming took 4 bases from V and 4 from J, leaving 21 bases between them. This CDR3 spans 16 amino acids.

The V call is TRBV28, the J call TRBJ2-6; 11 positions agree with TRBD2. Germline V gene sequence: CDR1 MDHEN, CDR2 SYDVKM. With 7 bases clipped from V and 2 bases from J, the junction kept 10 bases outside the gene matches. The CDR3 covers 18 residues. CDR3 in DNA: TGTGCCAGCACCCCTACTAGCGGGAGAATAGCTGGGGCCAACGTCCTGACTTTC. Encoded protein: CASTPTSGRIAGANVLTF.

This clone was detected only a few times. CDR3 bases: TGTGCCAGTAGTATTCGCCAGGGACAGGCCTACGAGCAGTACTTC. This translates into CASSIRQGQAYEQYF. V is TRBV19 and J is TRBJ2-7; 8 bases agree with TRBD1. Germline CDR1 LNHDA, CDR2 SQIVND (reference sequence). The CDR3 spans 15 residues. Trimming removed 3 bases from V and 2 bases from J; junction bases left unmatched: 6.

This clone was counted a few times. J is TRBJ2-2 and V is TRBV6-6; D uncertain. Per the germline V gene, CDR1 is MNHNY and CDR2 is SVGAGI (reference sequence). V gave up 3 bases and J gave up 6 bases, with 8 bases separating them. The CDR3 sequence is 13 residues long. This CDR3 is CASSYPPAGELFF. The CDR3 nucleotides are TGTGCCAGCAGTTATCCCCCAGCCGGGGAGCTGTTTTTT.

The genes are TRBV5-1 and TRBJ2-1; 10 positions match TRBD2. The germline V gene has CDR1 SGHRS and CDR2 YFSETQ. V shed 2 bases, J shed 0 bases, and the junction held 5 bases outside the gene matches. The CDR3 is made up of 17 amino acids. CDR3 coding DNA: TGCGCCAGCAGCTTAACTAGCGGGGCCAGCTCCTACAATGAGCAGTTCTTC. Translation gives CASSLTSGASSYNEQFF.

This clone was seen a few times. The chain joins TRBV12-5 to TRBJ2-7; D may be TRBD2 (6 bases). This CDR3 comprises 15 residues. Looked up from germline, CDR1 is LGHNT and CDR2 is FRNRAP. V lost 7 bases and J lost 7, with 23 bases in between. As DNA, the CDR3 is TGTGCTAGTGCCTTCTACGGGAGTACGGTGGAAGAGCAGTACTTC. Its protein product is CASAFYGSTVEEQYF.

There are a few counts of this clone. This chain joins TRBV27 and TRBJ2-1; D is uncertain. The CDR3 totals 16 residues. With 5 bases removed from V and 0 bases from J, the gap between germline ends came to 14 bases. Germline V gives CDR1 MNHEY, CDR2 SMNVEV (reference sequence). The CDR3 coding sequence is TGTGCCAGCAGTCTCATTGGGTGGGGCTCCTACAATGAGCAGTTCTTC. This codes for CASSLIGWGSYNEQFF.

This CDR3 is CASSLATSGIGEQFF. The DNA of the CDR3 is TGTGCCAGCAGCTTAGCGACTAGCGGGATTGGTGAGCAGTTCTTC. The J gene is TRBJ2-1, the V gene TRBV7-2, with 11 nucleotides matching TRBD2. With 0 bases clipped from V and 9 bases from J, the junction kept 4 bases outside the gene matches. The CDR3 is 15 residues long. Germline lookup yields CDR1 SGHTA and CDR2 FQGNSA.

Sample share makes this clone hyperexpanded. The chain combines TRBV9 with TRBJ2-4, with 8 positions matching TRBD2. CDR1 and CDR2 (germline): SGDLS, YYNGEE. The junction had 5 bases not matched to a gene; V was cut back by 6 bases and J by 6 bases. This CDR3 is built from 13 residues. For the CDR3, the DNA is TGTGCCAGCACCCGGGAGGGTGTAAACATTCAGTACTTC. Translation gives CASTREGVNIQYF. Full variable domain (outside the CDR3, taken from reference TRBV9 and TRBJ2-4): DSGVTQTPKHLITATGQRVTLRCSPRSGDLSVYWYQQSLDQGLQFLIQYYNGEERAKGNILERFSAQQFPDLHSELNLSSLELGDSALYFCASTREGVNIQYFGAGTRLSVL.

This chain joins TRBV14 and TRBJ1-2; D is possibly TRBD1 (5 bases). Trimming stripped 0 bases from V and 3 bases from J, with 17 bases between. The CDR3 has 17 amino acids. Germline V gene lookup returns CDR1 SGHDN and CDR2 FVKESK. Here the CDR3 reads CASSQDGGPPRDYGYTF. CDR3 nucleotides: TGTGCCAGCAGCCAAGACGGGGGACCCCCAAGGGACTATGGCTACACCTTC.

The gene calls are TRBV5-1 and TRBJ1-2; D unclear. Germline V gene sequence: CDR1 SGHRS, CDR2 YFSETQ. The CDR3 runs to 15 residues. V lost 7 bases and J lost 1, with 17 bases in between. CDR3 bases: TGCGCCAGCCACATAAATGGCAGAGATAACTATGGCTACACCTTC. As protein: CASHINGRDNYGYTF. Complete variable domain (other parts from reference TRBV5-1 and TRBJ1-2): KAGVTQTPRYLIKTRGQQVTLSCSPISGHRSVSWYQQTPGQGLQFLFEYFSETQRNKGNFPGRFSGRQFSNSRSEMNVSTLELGDSALYLCASHINGRDNYGYTFGSGTRLTVV.

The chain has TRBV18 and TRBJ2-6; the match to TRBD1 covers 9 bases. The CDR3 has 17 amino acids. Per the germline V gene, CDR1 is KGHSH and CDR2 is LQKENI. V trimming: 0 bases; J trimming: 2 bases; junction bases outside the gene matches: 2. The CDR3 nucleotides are TGTGCCAGCTCACCACCTTGGACAGGGGCTGGGGCCAACGTCCTGACTTTC. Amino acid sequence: CASSPPWTGAGANVLTF. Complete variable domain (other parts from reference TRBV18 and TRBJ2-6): NAGVMQNPRHLVRRRGQEARLRCSPMKGHSHVYWYRQLPEEGLKFMVYLQKENIIDESGMPKERFSAEFPKEGPSILRIQQVVRGDSAAYFCASSPPWTGAGANVLTFGAGSRLTVL.

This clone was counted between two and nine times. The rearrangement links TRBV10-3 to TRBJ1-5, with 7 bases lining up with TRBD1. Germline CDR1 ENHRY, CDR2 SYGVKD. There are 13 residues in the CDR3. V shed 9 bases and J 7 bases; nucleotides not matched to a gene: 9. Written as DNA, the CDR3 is TGTGCCATACGGACAGGAGAGGGGCAGCCCCAGCATTTT. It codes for CAIRTGEGQPQHF.

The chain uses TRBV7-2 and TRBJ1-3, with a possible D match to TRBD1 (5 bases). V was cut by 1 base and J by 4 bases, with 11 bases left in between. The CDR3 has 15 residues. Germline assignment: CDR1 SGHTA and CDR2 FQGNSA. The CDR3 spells CASSLGGGWGNTIYF. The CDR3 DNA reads TGTGCCAGCAGCTTAGGCGGGGGATGGGGAAACACCATATATTTT.

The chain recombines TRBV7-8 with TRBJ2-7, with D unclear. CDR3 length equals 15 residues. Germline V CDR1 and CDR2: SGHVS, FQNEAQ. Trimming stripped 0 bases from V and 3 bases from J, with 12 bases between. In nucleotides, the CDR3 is TGTGCCAGCAGCTTAGCGCAGGCACCCAGCTACGAGCAGTACTTC. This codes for CASSLAQAPSYEQYF.

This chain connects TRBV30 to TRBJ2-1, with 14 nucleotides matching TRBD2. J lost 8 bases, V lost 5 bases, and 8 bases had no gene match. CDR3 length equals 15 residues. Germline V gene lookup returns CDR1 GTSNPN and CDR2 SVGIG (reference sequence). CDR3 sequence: CAWEPGLAGEHEQFF. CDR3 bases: TGTGCCTGGGAGCCGGGACTAGCGGGAGAACATGAGCAGTTCTTC.

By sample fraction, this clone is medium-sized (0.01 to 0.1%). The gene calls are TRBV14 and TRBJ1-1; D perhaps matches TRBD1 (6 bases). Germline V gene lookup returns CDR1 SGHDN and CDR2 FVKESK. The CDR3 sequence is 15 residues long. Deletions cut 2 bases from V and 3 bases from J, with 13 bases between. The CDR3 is CASSQLTGRHTEAFF. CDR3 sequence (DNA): TGTGCCAGCAGCCAATTGACAGGAAGACACACTGAAGCTTTCTTT.

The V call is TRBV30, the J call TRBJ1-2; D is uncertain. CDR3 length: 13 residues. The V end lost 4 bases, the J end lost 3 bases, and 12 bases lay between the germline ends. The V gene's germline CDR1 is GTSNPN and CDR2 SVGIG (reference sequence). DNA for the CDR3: TGTGCCTGGACCCTAGGAGGGTACTATGGCTACACCTTC. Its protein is CAWTLGGYYGYTF.

CDR3 coding DNA: TGTGCCAGCAGCTTTCTTGGGACCGGATCTGGGGCCAACGTCCTGACTTTC. Encoded protein: CASSFLGTGSGANVLTF. The chain links TRBV7-3 to TRBJ2-6; D could derive from TRBD1 or TRBD2 (5 bases each). Trimming removed 3 bases from V and 1 base from J, with 13 bases in between. Germline CDR1 reads SGHTA; CDR2 reads FQGTGA. The CDR3 spans 17 residues.

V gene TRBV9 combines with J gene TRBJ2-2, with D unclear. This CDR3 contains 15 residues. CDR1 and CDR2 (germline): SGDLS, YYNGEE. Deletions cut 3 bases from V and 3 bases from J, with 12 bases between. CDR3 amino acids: CASSGVLKDTGELFF. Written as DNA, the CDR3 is TGTGCCAGCAGCGGGGTCCTTAAGGACACCGGGGAGCTGTTTTTT. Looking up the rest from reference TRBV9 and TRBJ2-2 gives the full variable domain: DSGVTQTPKHLITATGQRVTLRCSPRSGDLSVYWYQQSLDQGLQFLIQYYNGEERAKGNILERFSAQQFPDLHSELNLSSLELGDSALYFCASSGVLKDTGELFFGEGSRLTVL.

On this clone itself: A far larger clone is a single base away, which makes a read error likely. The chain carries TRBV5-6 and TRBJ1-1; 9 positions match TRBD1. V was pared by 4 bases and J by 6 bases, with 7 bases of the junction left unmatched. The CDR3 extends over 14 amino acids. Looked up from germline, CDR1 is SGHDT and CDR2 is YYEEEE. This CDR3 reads CASSLSQGAAEAFF. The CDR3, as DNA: TGTGCCAGCAGCCTGTCACAGGGGGCCGCTGAAGCTTTCTTT.

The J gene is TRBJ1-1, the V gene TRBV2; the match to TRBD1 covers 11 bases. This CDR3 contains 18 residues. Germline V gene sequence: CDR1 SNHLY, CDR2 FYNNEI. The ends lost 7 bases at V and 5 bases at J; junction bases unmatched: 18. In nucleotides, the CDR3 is TGTGCCAGCATTGCCCTCCCGGGACAGGGGGTACCTTTTACTGAAGCTTTCTTT. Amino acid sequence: CASIALPGQGVPFTEAFF.

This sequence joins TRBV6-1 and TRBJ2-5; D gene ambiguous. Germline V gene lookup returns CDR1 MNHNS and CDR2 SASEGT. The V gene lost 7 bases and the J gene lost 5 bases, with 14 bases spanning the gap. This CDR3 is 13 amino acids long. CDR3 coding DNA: TGTGCCAGCAAGGCAGGAGAAAGTGAGACCCAGTACTTC. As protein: CASKAGESETQYF.

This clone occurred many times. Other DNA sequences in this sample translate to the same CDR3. CDR3 DNA sequence: TGTGCCAGCTCACCACCGTCGGGGCACACTGAAGCTTTCTTT. Translating gives CASSPPSGHTEAFF. The rearrangement joins TRBV18 to TRBJ1-1, with D perhaps matching TRBD1 (5 bases). This CDR3 has 14 amino acids. The V gene lost 0 bases and the J gene lost 3 bases, with 8 bases spanning the gap. The germline gives CDR1 KGHSH, CDR2 LQKENI.

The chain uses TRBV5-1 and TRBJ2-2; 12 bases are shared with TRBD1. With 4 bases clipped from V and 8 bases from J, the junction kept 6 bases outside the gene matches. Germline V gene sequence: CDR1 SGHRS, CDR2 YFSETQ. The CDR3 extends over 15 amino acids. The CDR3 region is CASSAGTGGKGELFF. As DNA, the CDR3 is TGCGCCAGCAGCGCCGGGACAGGGGGCAAAGGGGAGCTGTTTTTT.